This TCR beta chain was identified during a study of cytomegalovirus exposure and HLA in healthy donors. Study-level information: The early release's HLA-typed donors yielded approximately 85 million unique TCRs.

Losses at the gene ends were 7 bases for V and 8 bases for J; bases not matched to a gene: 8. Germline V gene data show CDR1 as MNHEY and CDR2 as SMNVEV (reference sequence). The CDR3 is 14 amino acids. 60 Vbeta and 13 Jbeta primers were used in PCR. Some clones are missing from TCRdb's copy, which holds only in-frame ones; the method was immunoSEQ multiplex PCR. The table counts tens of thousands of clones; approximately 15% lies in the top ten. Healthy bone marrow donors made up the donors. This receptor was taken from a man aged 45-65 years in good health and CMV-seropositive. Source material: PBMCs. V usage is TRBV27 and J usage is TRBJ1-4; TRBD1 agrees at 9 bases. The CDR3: CASNHRGRSEKLFF. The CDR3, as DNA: TGTGCCAGCAATCACAGGGGGCGAAGCGAAAAACTGTTTTTT.